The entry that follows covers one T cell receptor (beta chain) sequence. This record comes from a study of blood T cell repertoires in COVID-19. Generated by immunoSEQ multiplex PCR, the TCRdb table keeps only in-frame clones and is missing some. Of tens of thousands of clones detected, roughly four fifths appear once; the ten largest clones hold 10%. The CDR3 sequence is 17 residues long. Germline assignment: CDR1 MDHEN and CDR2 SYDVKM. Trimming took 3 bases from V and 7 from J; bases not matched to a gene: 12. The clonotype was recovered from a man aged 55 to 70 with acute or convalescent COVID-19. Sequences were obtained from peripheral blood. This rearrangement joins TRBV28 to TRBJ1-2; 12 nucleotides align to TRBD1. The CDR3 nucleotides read TGTGCCAGCAGTTTCTCAACCGGGACAGGGGGCGAGGGTGGCTACACCTTC. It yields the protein CASSFSTGTGGEGGYTF.